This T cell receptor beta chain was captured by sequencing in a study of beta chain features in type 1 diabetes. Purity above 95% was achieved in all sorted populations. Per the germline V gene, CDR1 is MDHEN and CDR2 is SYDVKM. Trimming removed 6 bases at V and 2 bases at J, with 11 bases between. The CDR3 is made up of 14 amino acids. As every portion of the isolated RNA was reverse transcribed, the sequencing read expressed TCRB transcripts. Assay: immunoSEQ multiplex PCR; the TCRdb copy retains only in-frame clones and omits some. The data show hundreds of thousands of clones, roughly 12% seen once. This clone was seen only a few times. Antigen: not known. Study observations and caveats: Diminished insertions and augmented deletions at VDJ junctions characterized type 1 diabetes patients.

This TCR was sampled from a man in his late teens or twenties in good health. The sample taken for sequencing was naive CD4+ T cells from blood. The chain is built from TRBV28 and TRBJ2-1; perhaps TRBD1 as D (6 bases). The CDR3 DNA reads TGTGCCAGCAGCCTGACAGGTACCTACAATGAGCAGTTCTTC. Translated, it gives CASSLTGTYNEQFF.